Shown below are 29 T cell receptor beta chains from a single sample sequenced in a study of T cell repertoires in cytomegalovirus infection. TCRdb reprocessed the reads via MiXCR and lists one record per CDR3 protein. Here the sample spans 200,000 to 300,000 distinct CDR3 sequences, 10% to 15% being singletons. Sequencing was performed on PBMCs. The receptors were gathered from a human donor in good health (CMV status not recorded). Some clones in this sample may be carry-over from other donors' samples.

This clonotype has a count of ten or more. CDR3 bases: TGCAGTGCTCAGGAGTCTAATAATCAGCCCCAGCATTTT. Encoded protein: CSAQESNNQPQHF. The gene calls are TRBV20-1 and TRBJ1-5; D remains unclear. The CDR3 runs to 13 residues. CDR1 is DFQATT and CDR2 is SNEGSKA in the germline V gene (reference sequence). The V and J ends lost 5 bases and 4 bases respectively, with 12 bases between them.

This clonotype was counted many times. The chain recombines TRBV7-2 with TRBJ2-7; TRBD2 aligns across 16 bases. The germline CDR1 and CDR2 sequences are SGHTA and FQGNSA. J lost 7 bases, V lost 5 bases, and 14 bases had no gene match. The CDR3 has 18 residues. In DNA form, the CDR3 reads TGTGCCAGCAGCCCCTCCGGCGGGACTAGCGGGGGGGCGAAAGAGCAGTACTTC. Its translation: CASSPSGGTSGGAKEQYF. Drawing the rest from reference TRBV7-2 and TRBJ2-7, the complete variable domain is GAGVSQSPSNKVTEKGKDVELRCDPISGHTALYWYRQSLGQGLEFLIYFQGNSAPDKSGLPSDRFSAERTGGSVSTLTIQRTQQEDSAVYLCASSPSGGTSGGAKEQYFGPGTRLTVT.

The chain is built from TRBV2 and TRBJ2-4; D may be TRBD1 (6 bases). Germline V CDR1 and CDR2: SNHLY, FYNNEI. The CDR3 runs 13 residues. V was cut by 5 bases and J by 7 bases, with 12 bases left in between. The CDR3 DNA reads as TGTGCCAGCAGTCCCGATCAGGGGAACATTCAGTACTTC. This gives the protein CASSPDQGNIQYF.

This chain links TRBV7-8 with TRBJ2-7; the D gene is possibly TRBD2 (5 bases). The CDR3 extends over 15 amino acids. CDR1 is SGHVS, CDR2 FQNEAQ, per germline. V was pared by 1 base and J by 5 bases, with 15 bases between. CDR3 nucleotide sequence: TGTGCCAGCAGCTTAGTCGGAGGTAGCTTTCACGAGCAGTACTTC. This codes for CASSLVGGSFHEQYF.

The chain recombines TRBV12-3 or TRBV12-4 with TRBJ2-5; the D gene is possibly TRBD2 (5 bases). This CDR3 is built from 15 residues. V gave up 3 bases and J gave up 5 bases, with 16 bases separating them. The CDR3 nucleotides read TGTGCCAGCAGTTTCTCGGGGATTGGTACGGAGACCCAGTACTTC. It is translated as CASSFSGIGTETQYF.

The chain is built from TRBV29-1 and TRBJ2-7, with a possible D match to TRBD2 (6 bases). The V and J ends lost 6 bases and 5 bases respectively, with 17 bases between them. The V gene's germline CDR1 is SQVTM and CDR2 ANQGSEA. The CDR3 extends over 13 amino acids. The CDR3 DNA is TGCAGCGTCCCGCTCGGGGGATTCGACGAGCAGTACTTC. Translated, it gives CSVPLGGFDEQYF.

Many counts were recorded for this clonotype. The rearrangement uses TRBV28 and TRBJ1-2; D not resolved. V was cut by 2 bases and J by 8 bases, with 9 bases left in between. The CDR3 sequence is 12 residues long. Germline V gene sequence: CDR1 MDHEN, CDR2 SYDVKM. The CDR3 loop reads CASSLQGFGYTF. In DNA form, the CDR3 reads TGTGCCAGCAGTTTACAAGGGTTCGGCTACACCTTC.

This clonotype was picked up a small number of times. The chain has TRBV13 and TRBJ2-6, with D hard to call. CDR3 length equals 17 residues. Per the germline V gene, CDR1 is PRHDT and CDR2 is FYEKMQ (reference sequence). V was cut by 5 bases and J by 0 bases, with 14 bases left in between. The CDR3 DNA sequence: TGTGCCAGCAGCCAAAGACGGATCAGCTCTGGGGCCAACGTCCTGACTTTC. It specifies CASSQRRISSGANVLTF.

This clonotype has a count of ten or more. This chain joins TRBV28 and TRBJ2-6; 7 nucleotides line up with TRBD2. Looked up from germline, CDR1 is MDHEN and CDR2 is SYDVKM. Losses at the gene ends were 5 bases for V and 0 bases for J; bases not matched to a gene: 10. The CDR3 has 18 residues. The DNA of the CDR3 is TGTGCCAGCAGTCCATCTGGGGGGGTGATCTCTGGGGCCAACGTCCTGACTTTC. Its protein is CASSPSGGVISGANVLTF.

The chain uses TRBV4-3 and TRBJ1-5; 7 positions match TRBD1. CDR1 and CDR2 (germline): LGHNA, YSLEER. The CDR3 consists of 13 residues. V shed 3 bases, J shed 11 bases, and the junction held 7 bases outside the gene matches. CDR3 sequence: CASSQLVGQTQHF. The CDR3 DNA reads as TGCGCCAGCAGCCAGTTGGTGGGACAGACCCAGCATTTT.

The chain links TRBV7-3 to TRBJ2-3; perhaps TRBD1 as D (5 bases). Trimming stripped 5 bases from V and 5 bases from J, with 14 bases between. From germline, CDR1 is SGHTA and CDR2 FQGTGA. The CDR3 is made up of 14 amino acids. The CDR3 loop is CASSPQGALDTQYF. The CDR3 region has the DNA TGTGCCAGCAGCCCTCAGGGCGCCCTAGATACGCAGTATTTT.

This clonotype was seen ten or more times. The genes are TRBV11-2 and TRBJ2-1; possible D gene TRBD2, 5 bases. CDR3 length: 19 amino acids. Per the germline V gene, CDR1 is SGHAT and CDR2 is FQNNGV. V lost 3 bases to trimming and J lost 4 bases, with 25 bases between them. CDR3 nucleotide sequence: TGTGCCAGCAGCTTCGAGGAGGAGGAACCCCGAATCAATTACAATGAGCAGTTCTTC. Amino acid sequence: CASSFEEEEPRINYNEQFF.

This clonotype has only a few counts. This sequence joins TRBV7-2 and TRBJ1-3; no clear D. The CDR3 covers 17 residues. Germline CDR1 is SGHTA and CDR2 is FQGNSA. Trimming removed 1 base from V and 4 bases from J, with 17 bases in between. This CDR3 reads CASSLGPASGSGNTIYF. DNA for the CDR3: TGTGCCAGCAGCTTAGGGCCGGCTTCAGGCTCCGGAAACACCATATATTTT. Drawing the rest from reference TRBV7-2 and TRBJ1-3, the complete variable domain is GAGVSQSPSNKVTEKGKDVELRCDPISGHTALYWYRQSLGQGLEFLIYFQGNSAPDKSGLPSDRFSAERTGGSVSTLTIQRTQQEDSAVYLCASSLGPASGSGNTIYFGEGSWLTVV.

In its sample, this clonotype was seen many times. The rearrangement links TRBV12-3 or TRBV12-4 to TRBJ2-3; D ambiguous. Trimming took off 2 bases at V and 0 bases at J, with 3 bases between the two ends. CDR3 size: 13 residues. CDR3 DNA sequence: TGTGCCAGCAGTTTAAAAAGCACAGATACGCAGTATTTT. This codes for CASSLKSTDTQYF.

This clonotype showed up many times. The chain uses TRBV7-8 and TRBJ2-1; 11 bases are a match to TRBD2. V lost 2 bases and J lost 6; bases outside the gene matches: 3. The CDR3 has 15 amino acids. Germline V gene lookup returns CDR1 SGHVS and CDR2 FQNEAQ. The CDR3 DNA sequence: TGTGCCAGCAGCTTATCACTAGCGGGAGCCAATGAGCAGTTCTTC. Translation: CASSLSLAGANEQFF.

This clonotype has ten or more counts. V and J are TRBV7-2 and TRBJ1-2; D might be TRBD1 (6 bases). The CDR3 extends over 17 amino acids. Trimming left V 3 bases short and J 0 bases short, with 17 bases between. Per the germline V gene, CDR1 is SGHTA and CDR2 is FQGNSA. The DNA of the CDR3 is TGTGCCAGCAGCTTTTCTCAGGACAGATATCCTAACTATGGCTACACCTTC. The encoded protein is CASSFSQDRYPNYGYTF.

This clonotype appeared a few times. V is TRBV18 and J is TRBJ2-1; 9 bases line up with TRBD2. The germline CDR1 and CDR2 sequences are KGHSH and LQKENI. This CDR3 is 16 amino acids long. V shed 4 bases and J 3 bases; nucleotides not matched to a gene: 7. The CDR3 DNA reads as TGTGCCAGCTCACTCCAAGGAGCGGGGGGCTACAATGAGCAGTTCTTC. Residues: CASSLQGAGGYNEQFF. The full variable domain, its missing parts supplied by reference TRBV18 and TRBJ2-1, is NAGVMQNPRHLVRRRGQEARLRCSPMKGHSHVYWYRQLPEEGLKFMVYLQKENIIDESGMPKERFSAEFPKEGPSILRIQQVVRGDSAAYFCASSLQGAGGYNEQFFGPGTRLTVL.

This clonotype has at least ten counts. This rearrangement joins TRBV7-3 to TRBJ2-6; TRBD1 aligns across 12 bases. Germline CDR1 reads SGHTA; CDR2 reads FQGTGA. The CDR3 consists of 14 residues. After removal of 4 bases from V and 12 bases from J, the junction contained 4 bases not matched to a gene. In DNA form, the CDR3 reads TGTGCCAGCAGCTCGGGACAGGGGGCTCGCGTCCTGACTTTC. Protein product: CASSSGQGARVLTF.

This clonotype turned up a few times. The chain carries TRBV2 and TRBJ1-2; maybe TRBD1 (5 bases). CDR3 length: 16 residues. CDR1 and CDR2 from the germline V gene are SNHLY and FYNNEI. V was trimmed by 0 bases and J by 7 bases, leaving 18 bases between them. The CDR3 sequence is CASSEARASGLRGYTF. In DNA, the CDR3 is TGTGCCAGCAGTGAAGCGCGAGCGTCGGGACTCCGTGGCTACACCTTC.

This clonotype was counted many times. Here the CDR3 DNA reads TGTGCCAGCAGCCGAGGGGGCCTCAGCGAGCAGTACTTC. Amino acids: CASSRGGLSEQYF. The gene calls are TRBV7-3 and TRBJ2-7; TRBD1 matches 7 bases. CDR1 is SGHTA, CDR2 FQGTGA, per germline. Trimming cost V 5 bases and J 6 bases; bases outside gene matches: 7. This CDR3 is 13 amino acids long.

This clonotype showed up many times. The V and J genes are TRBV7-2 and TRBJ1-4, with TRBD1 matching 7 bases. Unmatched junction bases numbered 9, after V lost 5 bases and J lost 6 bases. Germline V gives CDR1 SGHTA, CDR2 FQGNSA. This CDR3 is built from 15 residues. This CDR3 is CASSPQQGPDEKLFF. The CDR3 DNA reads TGTGCCAGCAGCCCTCAACAGGGGCCGGATGAAAAACTGTTTTTT.

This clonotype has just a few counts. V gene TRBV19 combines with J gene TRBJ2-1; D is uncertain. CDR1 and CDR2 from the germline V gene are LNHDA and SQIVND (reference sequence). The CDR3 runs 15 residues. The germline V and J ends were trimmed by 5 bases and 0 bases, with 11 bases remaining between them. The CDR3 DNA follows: TGTGCCAGTAGTTCACGTACCAGCTCCTACAATGAGCAGTTCTTC. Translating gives CASSSRTSSYNEQFF.

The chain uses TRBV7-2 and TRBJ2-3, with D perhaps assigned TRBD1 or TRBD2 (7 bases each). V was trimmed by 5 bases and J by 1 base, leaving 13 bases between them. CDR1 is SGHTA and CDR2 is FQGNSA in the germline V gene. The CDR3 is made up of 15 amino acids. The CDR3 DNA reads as TGTGCCAGCAGCCCAGGGGGAGGGCGCACAGATACGCAGTATTTT. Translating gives CASSPGGGRTDTQYF. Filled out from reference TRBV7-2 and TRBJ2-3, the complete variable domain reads GAGVSQSPSNKVTEKGKDVELRCDPISGHTALYWYRQSLGQGLEFLIYFQGNSAPDKSGLPSDRFSAERTGGSVSTLTIQRTQQEDSAVYLCASSPGGGRTDTQYFGPGTRLTVL.

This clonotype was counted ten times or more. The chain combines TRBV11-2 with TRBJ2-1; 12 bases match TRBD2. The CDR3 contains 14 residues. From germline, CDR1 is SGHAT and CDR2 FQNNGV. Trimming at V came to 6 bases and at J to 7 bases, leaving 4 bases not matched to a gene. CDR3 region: CASSLAGGPNEQFF. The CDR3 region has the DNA TGTGCCAGCAGTCTAGCGGGAGGGCCGAATGAGCAGTTCTTC.

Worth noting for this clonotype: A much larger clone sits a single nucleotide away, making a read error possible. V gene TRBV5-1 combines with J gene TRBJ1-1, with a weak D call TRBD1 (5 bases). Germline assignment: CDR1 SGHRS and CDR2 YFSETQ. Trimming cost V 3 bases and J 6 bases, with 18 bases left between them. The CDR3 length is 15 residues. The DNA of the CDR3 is TGCGCCAGCAGCTCTCCCAGGGCGGGGGTAGCTGAAGCTTTCTTT. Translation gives CASSSPRAGVAEAFF. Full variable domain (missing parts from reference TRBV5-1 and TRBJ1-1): KAGVTQTPRYLIKTRGQQVTLSCSPISGHRSVSWYQQTPGQGLQFLFEYFSETQRNKGNFPGRFSGRQFSNSRSEMNVSTLELGDSALYLCASSSPRAGVAEAFFGQGTRLTVV.

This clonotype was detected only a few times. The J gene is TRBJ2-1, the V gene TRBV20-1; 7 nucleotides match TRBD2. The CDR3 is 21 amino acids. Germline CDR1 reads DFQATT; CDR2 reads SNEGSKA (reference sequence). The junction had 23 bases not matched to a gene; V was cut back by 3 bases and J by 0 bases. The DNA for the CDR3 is TGCAGTGCTAGGGGGGGGGGGGAAAGCGGCGGGAGTCCTCTCTCCTACAATGAGCAGTTCTTC. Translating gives CSARGGGESGGSPLSYNEQFF.

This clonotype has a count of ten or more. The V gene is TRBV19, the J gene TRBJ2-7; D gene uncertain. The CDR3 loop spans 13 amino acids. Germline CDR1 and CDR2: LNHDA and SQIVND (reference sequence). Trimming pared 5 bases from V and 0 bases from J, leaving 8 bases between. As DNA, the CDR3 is TGTGCCAGTAGTGAGGCAGGCTCCTACGAGCAGTACTTC. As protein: CASSEAGSYEQYF.

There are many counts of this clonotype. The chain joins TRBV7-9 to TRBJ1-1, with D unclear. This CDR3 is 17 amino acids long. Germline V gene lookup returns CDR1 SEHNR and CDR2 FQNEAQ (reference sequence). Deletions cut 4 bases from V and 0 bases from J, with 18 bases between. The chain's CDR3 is CASSYPRLGSMNTEAFF. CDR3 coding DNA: TGTGCCAGCAGCTACCCCAGATTGGGCAGCATGAACACTGAAGCTTTCTTT.

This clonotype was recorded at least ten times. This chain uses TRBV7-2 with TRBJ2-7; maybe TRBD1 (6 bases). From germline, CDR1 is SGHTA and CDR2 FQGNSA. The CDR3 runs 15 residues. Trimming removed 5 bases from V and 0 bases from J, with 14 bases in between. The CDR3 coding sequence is TGTGCCAGCAGCGAGAGGCAGGGGTTCTCCTACGAGCAGTACTTC. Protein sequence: CASSERQGFSYEQYF.